This T cell receptor beta chain is drawn from a study of T cell repertoires in cytomegalovirus infection. Study at large: Signatures in public TCR beta sequences pointed to both CMV infection and matching HLA type. Findings and caveats of the study: Cumulative frequency (of public TCR beta family members) identified carriers of CMV plus the relevant HLA. HLA-C-restricted TCR beta clonotypes specific for CMV led the ex vivo response.

This clonotype was observed a handful of times. Its antigen remains unknown. Trimming removed 2 bases from V and 4 bases from J, with 14 bases in between. Germline V gene lookup returns CDR1 MNHNY and CDR2 SVGAGI (reference sequence). This CDR3 has 15 residues. MiXCR, applied by TCRdb to the reads, yields one record per CDR3 protein. The sample records about 330,000 distinct CDR3 sequences, roughly 9.5% being singletons. J is TRBJ2-5 and V is TRBV6-6; no clear D. The material sequenced was PBMCs. The receptor was isolated from a human donor in good health (CMV status not recorded). Some clones in this sample may be carry-over from other donors' samples. The CDR3 region has the DNA TGTGCCAGCAGTTACGGCCAGGCCTTCCGAGAGACCCAGTACTTC. Its translation: CASSYGQAFRETQYF.